Listed below are T cell receptor beta chains from one sample, sequenced in a study of T cell responses to AZD1222 COVID-19 vaccine. Only in-frame clones appear in the TCRdb table, and some are missing; sequencing was by immunoSEQ multiplex PCR. The table records under 120,000 clones, approximately 90% of them present only once. The sample in question was peripheral blood, obtained 28 days after the second AZD1222 dose. These receptors all stem from an adult who received the AZD1222 COVID-19 vaccine. Each CDR3 is given with its conserved first and last residue. The D gene is left open where the match is weak. Clone size, where shown, is once, few, many, or a class for clones that have expanded.

clone size	V gene	J gene	D gene	CDR3 DNA	CDR3 protein
NA	TRBV9	TRBJ1-2	NA	TGTGCCAGCAGCGTTGAACCGGTCTTTGGCTATGGCTACACCTTC	CASSVEPVFGYGYTF
NA	TRBV3-1/TRBV3-2	TRBJ2-7	TRBD1	TGTGCCAGCAGCCAACAGACAGGGTCCTACGAGCAGTACTTC	CASSQQTGSYEQYF
few	TRBV5-4	TRBJ1-6	NA	TGTGCCAGCAGCTTGGGTGACAGCCGAAATTCACCCCTCCACTTT	CASSLGDSRNSPLHF
NA	TRBV6-5	TRBJ1-2	TRBD1	TGTGCCAGCATCGACAGGGGTTTATATGGCTACACCTTC	CASIDRGLYGYTF
NA	TRBV20-1	TRBJ1-5	TRBD1	TGCAGTGCTAGTGACAGGGCGGATCAGCCCCAGCATTTT	CSASDRADQPQHF
NA	TRBV19	TRBJ2-7	TRBD2	TGTGCCAGTAGTATCTCTAGCGGGAGTTCGTACGAGCAGTACTTC	CASSISSGSSYEQYF
NA	TRBV18	TRBJ1-3	NA	TGTGCCAGCTCCGAGGGTTCCGTTTCTGGAAACACCATATATTTT	CASSEGSVSGNTIYF
NA	TRBV6-5	TRBJ2-7	TRBD1	TGTGCCAGCAGTCGGGGACAGGGGGTTTACGAGCAGTACTTC	CASSRGQGVYEQYF
NA	TRBV20-1	TRBJ1-3	NA	NA	CSSTSGNTIYF
NA	TRBV30	TRBJ2-1	TRBD2	TGTGCCTGGAGTTTAAGGGGACTAGCGGTTTACAATGAGCAGTTCTTC	CAWSLRGLAVYNEQFF
NA	TRBV7-9	TRBJ2-7	TRBD2	TGTGCCAGCAGCCAACAAGGACTAGCGGGATCCTACGAGCAGTACTTC	CASSQQGLAGSYEQYF
NA	TRBV24-1	TRBJ1-5	NA	TGTGCCACCAGTACTGGAACAGGAAACAATCAGCCCCAGCATTTT	CATSTGTGNNQPQHF
once	TRBV7-2	TRBJ1-1	NA	TGTGCCAGCAGCTTAGTCACGGTTGACACTGAAGCTTTCTTT	CASSLVTVDTEAFF
few	TRBV25-1	TRBJ1-6	NA	TGTGCCAGCAGTGAGACGCTCTATAATTCACCCCTCCACTTT	CASSETLYNSPLHF
NA	TRBV7-9	TRBJ1-1	NA	TGTGCCAGCAGGACCGGGACACCGGTTACTGAAGCTTTCTTT	CASRTGTPVTEAFF
NA	TRBV7-9	TRBJ1-3	TRBD1	TGTGCCAGCAGCTTATTCGGACAGGGTAGGAACACCATATATTTT	CASSLFGQGRNTIYF
NA	TRBV4-1	TRBJ1-4	TRBD1	TGCGCCAGCAGCCAAGAAGGACAGGGCGCTAATGAAAAACTGTTTTTT	CASSQEGQGANEKLFF
NA	TRBV18	TRBJ1-6	NA	TGTGCCAGTACCGGAGGAAATTCACCCCTCCACTTT	CASTGGNSPLHF
NA	TRBV15	TRBJ2-7	NA	TGTGCCACCAGCAGAGAATCGGGCGTCTCCTACGAGCAGTACTTC	CATSRESGVSYEQYF
NA	TRBV4-3	TRBJ2-3	NA	TGCGCCAGCAGCCAAGGTCCTACCTCCTCAGATACGCAGTATTTT	CASSQGPTSSDTQYF
NA	TRBV30	TRBJ2-3	NA	TGTGCCTGGAGTTTCGGCGGGGTCACAGATACGCAGTATTTT	CAWSFGGVTDTQYF
NA	TRBV30	TRBJ1-5	NA	TGTGCCTGGAGTGGGACTCGGAATCAGCCCCAGCATTTT	CAWSGTRNQPQHF